This paragraph covers one T cell receptor beta chain sequence. Method: immunoSEQ multiplex PCR; TCRdb's copy keeps in-frame clones and lacks some. The sample carries approximately 440,000 clones, roughly three quarters recorded once. Germline CDR1 and CDR2: KGHSH and LQKENI. Trimming at V came to 6 bases and at J to 11 bases, leaving 6 bases not matched to a gene. The CDR3 runs to 12 residues. This sample was included in a study of shared clonotypes between healthy human individuals. Sequenced material: PBMCs. This TCR came from a middle-aged woman in good health. Some clones in this sample may be carry-over from other donors' samples. The chain links TRBV18 to TRBJ1-5; 8 nucleotides agree with TRBD1. CDR3 sequence reads: CASSPDREAQHF. DNA of the CDR3: TGTGCCAGCTCGCCGGACAGGGAGGCCCAGCATTTT.